This is a list of T cell receptor beta chains from one sample in a study of blood T cell repertoires in COVID-19. Sequencing used immunoSEQ multiplex PCR; TCRdb keeps in-frame clones, though not all of them. The data contain fewer than 700,000 clones, 70% to 90% of them singletons. The sequenced sample was peripheral blood. These receptors were taken from a woman between 50 and 59 years old with COVID-19, enrolled during active disease. Both conserved end residues are part of each CDR3. The D gene is left open where the match is weak. Only some rows state a clone size, as once, few, many or a class for expanded clones.

V gene: TRBV5-3
clone size: -
J gene: TRBJ1-6
D gene: -
CDR3 DNA: TGTGCCAGAAGCTTGGGGCAGGAACCGAATTCACCCCTCCACTTT
CDR3 protein: CARSLGQEPNSPLHF

V gene: TRBV6-5
clone size: -
J gene: TRBJ1-2
D gene: -
CDR3 DNA: TGTGCCACCGGGAATAACTATGGCTACACCTTC
CDR3 protein: CATGNNYGYTF

V gene: TRBV20-1
clone size: -
J gene: TRBJ1-5
D gene: -
CDR3 DNA: TGCAGTGCTAGTAGCAGTCTGGGCACCCTCTCGTTTCAGCCCCAGCATTTT
CDR3 protein: CSASSSLGTLSFQPQHF

V gene: TRBV6-1
clone size: -
J gene: TRBJ1-3
D gene: -
CDR3 DNA: TGTGCCAGCAGCCTTGTGCGAGGAAACACCATATATTTT
CDR3 protein: CASSLVRGNTIYF

V gene: TRBV2
clone size: -
J gene: TRBJ1-2
D gene: -
CDR3 DNA: TGTGCCAGCACCTACTCCGGGACGGCGGGGGGAGGCTACACCTTC
CDR3 protein: CASTYSGTAGGGYTF

V gene: TRBV10-3
clone size: -
J gene: TRBJ2-7
D gene: -
CDR3 DNA: TGTGCCATCAGTGAAACACCATACGAGCAGTACTTC
CDR3 protein: CAISETPYEQYF

V gene: TRBV19
clone size: -
J gene: TRBJ1-1
D gene: -
CDR3 DNA: TGTGCCAGTAGGCTGGCGCAGGGCGCTGAAGCTTTCTTT
CDR3 protein: CASRLAQGAEAFF

V gene: TRBV5-1
clone size: few
J gene: TRBJ1-1
D gene: -
CDR3 DNA: TGCGCCAGCAGCTTGCCCCGGACACCGAACACTGAAGCTTTCTTT
CDR3 protein: CASSLPRTPNTEAFF

V gene: TRBV9
clone size: -
J gene: TRBJ2-2
D gene: TRBD1
CDR3 DNA: TGTGCCAGCACCGAGACCGGGACAGATAACACCGGGGAGCTGTTTTTT
CDR3 protein: CASTETGTDNTGELFF

V gene: TRBV10-1
clone size: -
J gene: TRBJ2-1
D gene: -
CDR3 DNA: TGCGCCAGCAGTGACTCAGGGAAGAGCTCCTACAATGAGCAGTTCTTC
CDR3 protein: CASSDSGKSSYNEQFF

V gene: TRBV5-1
clone size: -
J gene: TRBJ2-3
D gene: TRBD2
CDR3 DNA: TGCGCCAGCAGCTTAACCGGCGGGGGGGACGGAGATACGCAGTATTTT
CDR3 protein: CASSLTGGGDGDTQYF

V gene: TRBV19
clone size: -
J gene: TRBJ1-5
D gene: -
CDR3 DNA: TGTGCCAGTAGTATAGCAGGGTATGACAATCAGCCCCAGCATTTT
CDR3 protein: CASSIAGYDNQPQHF

V gene: TRBV7-3
clone size: -
J gene: TRBJ2-1
D gene: -
CDR3 DNA: TGTGCCAGCAGCTCCAACTCCTACAATGAGCAGTTCTTC
CDR3 protein: CASSSNSYNEQFF

V gene: TRBV19
clone size: -
J gene: TRBJ1-5
D gene: -
CDR3 DNA: TGTGCCAGTAGTATGTCGGGGGATAGCAATCAGCCCCAGCATTTT
CDR3 protein: CASSMSGDSNQPQHF

V gene: TRBV2
clone size: -
J gene: TRBJ1-2
D gene: -
CDR3 DNA: TGTGCCAGCATGCAGAACTATGGCTACACCTTC
CDR3 protein: CASMQNYGYTF

V gene: TRBV2
clone size: -
J gene: TRBJ1-1
D gene: -
CDR3 DNA: TGTGCCAGCAAAGGTACAGACCGGAACACTGAAGCTTTCTTT
CDR3 protein: CASKGTDRNTEAFF

V gene: TRBV5-1
clone size: few
J gene: TRBJ2-3
D gene: -
CDR3 DNA: TGCGCCAGCAGCTTGGGACAGACAAGCACAGATACGCAGTATTTT
CDR3 protein: CASSLGQTSTDTQYF

V gene: TRBV10-2
clone size: -
J gene: TRBJ2-7
D gene: -
CDR3 DNA: TGCGCCAGCAGTGAGGTTCTGGGAACTTCGGGGGAGCAGTACTTC
CDR3 protein: CASSEVLGTSGEQYF

V gene: TRBV5-1
clone size: -
J gene: TRBJ2-1
D gene: TRBD2
CDR3 DNA: TGCGCCAGCAGCCCCAGGACTAGCTTCGATGAGCAGTTCTTC
CDR3 protein: CASSPRTSFDEQFF

V gene: TRBV10-1
clone size: -
J gene: TRBJ2-1
D gene: TRBD2
CDR3 DNA: TGCGCCAGCAGTGATTATACTAGCGGGGGCTACAATGAGCAGTTCTTC
CDR3 protein: CASSDYTSGGYNEQFF

V gene: TRBV5-1
clone size: -
J gene: TRBJ1-2
D gene: -
CDR3 DNA: TGCGCCAGCAGCCTTGGAGGGGAGGACTATGGCTACACCTTC
CDR3 protein: CASSLGGEDYGYTF

V gene: TRBV5-1
clone size: once
J gene: TRBJ2-6
D gene: -
CDR3 DNA: TGCGCCAGCAGCTTGTCGGGGACTGGGGCCAACGTCCTGACTTTC
CDR3 protein: CASSLSGTGANVLTF

V gene: TRBV19
clone size: -
J gene: TRBJ1-2
D gene: -
CDR3 DNA: TGTGCCAGTAGTATCACAGGCACTAACTATGGCTACACCTTC
CDR3 protein: CASSITGTNYGYTF

V gene: TRBV19
clone size: -
J gene: TRBJ1-6
D gene: -
CDR3 DNA: TGTGCCAGTAGTCTCACAGGGCTTACGACACCCCTCCACTTT
CDR3 protein: CASSLTGLTTPLHF

V gene: TRBV30
clone size: -
J gene: TRBJ2-5
D gene: TRBD2
CDR3 DNA: TGTGCCTGCGCGGCTAGCGGGGGGATGAGTGAGACCCAGTACTTC
CDR3 protein: CACAASGGMSETQYF

V gene: TRBV11-3
clone size: -
J gene: TRBJ2-3
D gene: -
CDR3 DNA: TGTGCCAGCAGCTCCATGGGGACTAGCACAGATACGCAGTATTTT
CDR3 protein: CASSSMGTSTDTQYF

V gene: TRBV19
clone size: -
J gene: TRBJ2-7
D gene: TRBD1
CDR3 DNA: TGTGCCAGTAGTCGGCAGGGGGTCACCTACGAGCAGTACTTC
CDR3 protein: CASSRQGVTYEQYF

V gene: TRBV2
clone size: once
J gene: TRBJ1-2
D gene: -
CDR3 DNA: TGTGCCAGCAGTGCCGACAGCTACCCGAACTATGGCTACACCTTC
CDR3 protein: CASSADSYPNYGYTF

V gene: TRBV7-4
clone size: -
J gene: TRBJ1-1
D gene: TRBD1
CDR3 DNA: TGTGCCAGGACGGACAGGCCCTTACGGGGGACTGAAGCTTTCTTT
CDR3 protein: CARTDRPLRGTEAFF

V gene: TRBV10-2
clone size: -
J gene: TRBJ1-2
D gene: -
CDR3 DNA: TGCGCCAGCAGCAACGACAGATCTAACTATGGCTACACCTTC
CDR3 protein: CASSNDRSNYGYTF

V gene: TRBV30
clone size: -
J gene: TRBJ1-1
D gene: -
CDR3 DNA: TGTGCCTGGAGTAGCCAGGGTGGCACTGAAGCTTTCTTT
CDR3 protein: CAWSSQGGTEAFF

V gene: TRBV7-2
clone size: -
J gene: TRBJ1-3
D gene: TRBD1
CDR3 DNA: TGTGCCAGCAGCTTGAGAGGGGGCAGTGGACACACCATATATTTT
CDR3 protein: CASSLRGGSGHTIYF

V gene: TRBV5-1
clone size: -
J gene: TRBJ2-1
D gene: TRBD2
CDR3 DNA: TGCGCCAGCGGCACTAGCGGGGGTAATCTGTTCTTC
CDR3 protein: CASGTSGGNLFF

V gene: TRBV28
clone size: -
J gene: TRBJ1-1
D gene: -
CDR3 DNA: TGTGCCAGCAGTTACGGTAGAGGATTTTACACTGAAGCTTTCTTT
CDR3 protein: CASSYGRGFYTEAFF

V gene: TRBV18
clone size: -
J gene: TRBJ2-1
D gene: -
CDR3 DNA: TGTGCCAGCTCACCACCGGGCCAAGGAGGCAATGAGCAGTTCTTC
CDR3 protein: CASSPPGQGGNEQFF

V gene: TRBV19
clone size: once
J gene: TRBJ2-1
D gene: -
CDR3 DNA: TGTGCCAGTAGTGAGGCCTACAATGAGCAGTTCTTC
CDR3 protein: CASSEAYNEQFF

V gene: TRBV3-1/TRBV3-2
clone size: -
J gene: TRBJ2-7
D gene: -
CDR3 DNA: TGTGCCAGCAGCCAAGCAGGGCCCACACGCTACGAGCAGTACTTC
CDR3 protein: CASSQAGPTRYEQYF

V gene: TRBV28
clone size: -
J gene: TRBJ1-5
D gene: TRBD1
CDR3 DNA: TGTGCCAGCAGTCGCGGACAGGACGATCAGCCCCAGCATTTT
CDR3 protein: CASSRGQDDQPQHF

V gene: TRBV7-9
clone size: -
J gene: TRBJ2-3
D gene: TRBD1
CDR3 DNA: TGTGCCAGCAGCTATAATTGGGACAGGTCAGATACGCAGTATTTT
CDR3 protein: CASSYNWDRSDTQYF

V gene: TRBV9
clone size: -
J gene: TRBJ2-1
D gene: TRBD2
CDR3 DNA: TGTGCCAGCAGCCAAGTGGGCGGGGGGTTCGATGAGCAGTTCTTC
CDR3 protein: CASSQVGGGFDEQFF

V gene: TRBV19
clone size: once
J gene: TRBJ1-1
D gene: TRBD1
CDR3 DNA: TGTGCCAGCAGGGACAGGAACACTGAAGCTTTCTTT
CDR3 protein: CASRDRNTEAFF

V gene: TRBV24-1
clone size: -
J gene: TRBJ2-2
D gene: TRBD1
CDR3 DNA: TGTGCCACCAGTAGACAGGGGGGGAACACCGGGGAGCTGTTTTTT
CDR3 protein: CATSRQGGNTGELFF

V gene: TRBV18
clone size: -
J gene: TRBJ1-2
D gene: TRBD1
CDR3 DNA: TGTGCCAGCTCACCATACGGGACAGGGGATTTATATGGCTACACCTTC
CDR3 protein: CASSPYGTGDLYGYTF